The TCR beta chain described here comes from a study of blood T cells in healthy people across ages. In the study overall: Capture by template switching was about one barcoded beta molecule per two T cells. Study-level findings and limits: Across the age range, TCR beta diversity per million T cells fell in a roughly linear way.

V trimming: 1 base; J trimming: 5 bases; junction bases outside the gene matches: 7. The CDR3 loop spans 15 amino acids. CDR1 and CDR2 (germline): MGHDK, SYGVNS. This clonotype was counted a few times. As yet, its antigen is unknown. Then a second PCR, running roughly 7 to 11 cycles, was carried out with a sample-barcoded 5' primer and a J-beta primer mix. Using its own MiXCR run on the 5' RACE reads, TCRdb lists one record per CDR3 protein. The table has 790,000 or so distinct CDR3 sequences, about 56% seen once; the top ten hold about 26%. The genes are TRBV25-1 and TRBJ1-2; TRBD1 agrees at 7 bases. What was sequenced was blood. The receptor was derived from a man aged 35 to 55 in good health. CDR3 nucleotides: TGTGCCAGCAGTGAATTTAAGGGGGCTGGATATGGCTACACCTTC. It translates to CASSEFKGAGYGYTF.